The rows below give T cell receptor beta chains drawn from one sample of a study of PD-1 blockade in classical Hodgkin lymphoma. The repertoire was sequenced with immunoSEQ multiplex PCR; TCRdb's copy has only in-frame clones and lacks some. This table has more than 60,000 clones, about 88% appearing once. The specimen was peripheral blood mononuclear cells (PBMCs), collected at baseline. The receptors here all came from a human donor with classical Hodgkin lymphoma. CDR3s include the opening cysteine and the closing phenylalanine or tryptophan. Fields, in order: clone size, D gene, V gene, J gene, CDR3 protein, CDR3 DNA. The D gene is left open where the match is weak. The listing skips clone size in some rows; elsewhere it reads once, few, many or a size class.

-	-	TRBV9	TRBJ1-5	CASSVTGGQPQHF	TGTGCCAGCAGCGTCACAGGAGGTCAGCCCCAGCATTTT
once	-	TRBV19	TRBJ1-1	CASRTEGRTEAFF	TGTGCCAGTAGGACGGAGGGTCGGACTGAAGCTTTCTTT
-	-	TRBV15	TRBJ2-3	CATSRDPADTQYF	TGTGCCACCAGCAGAGATCCTGCCGATACGCAGTATTTT
-	-	TRBV29-1	TRBJ1-5	CSVQDSNQPQHF	TGCAGCGTACAGGATAGCAATCAGCCCCAGCATTTT
-	-	TRBV6-1	TRBJ2-1	CASSGQDGSSYNEQFF	TGTGCCAGCAGTGGGCAAGACGGGAGCTCCTACAATGAGCAGTTCTTC
-	-	TRBV5-8	TRBJ1-6	CASSLEGRRDSNSPLHF	TGTGCCAGCAGCTTGGAGGGCAGGCGGGACTCTAATTCACCCCTCCACTTT
-	-	TRBV4-1	TRBJ2-2	CASSITGNTGELFF	TGCGCCAGCAGCATCACGGGGAACACCGGGGAGCTGTTTTTT
-	TRBD2	TRBV25-1	TRBJ2-1	CASSEVGGYNEQFF	TGTGCCAGCAGTGAGGTCGGGGGGTACAATGAGCAGTTCTTC
-	-	TRBV7-8	TRBJ2-7	CASSSRVNTEQYF	TGTGCCAGCAGCTCGAGGGTTAACACAGAGCAGTACTTC
-	TRBD1	TRBV19	TRBJ1-4	CASRTQGAVEKLFF	TGTGCCAGTAGGACACAGGGGGCGGTTGAAAAACTGTTTTTT
-	-	TRBV6-1	TRBJ2-3	CASSGSFFGFGTDTQYF	TGTGCCAGCAGTGGATCCTTTTTCGGGTTCGGCACAGATACGCAGTATTTT
few	TRBD1	TRBV19	TRBJ1-3	CASRTGGSGNTIYF	TGTGCCAGTCGAACAGGGGGCTCTGGAAACACCATATATTTT
-	-	TRBV7-7	TRBJ2-7	CASSLSLMYEQYF	TGTGCCAGCAGCTTATCTCTCATGTACGAGCAGTACTTC
-	-	TRBV18	TRBJ2-1	CASSYLRFDNEQFF	TGTGCCAGCTCCTACCTCCGATTTGACAATGAGCAGTTCTTC
-	-	TRBV9	TRBJ2-3	CASSVGGGSTDTQYF	TGTGCCAGCAGCGTCGGAGGAGGGAGCACAGATACGCAGTATTTT